These 15 T cell receptor beta chains share one sample of origin, sequenced in a study of blood T cell repertoires in COVID-19. Sequenced by immunoSEQ multiplex PCR; TCRdb stores in-frame clones only, minus some. In the table there are more than 95,000 clones, 75% to 90% of which are singletons. Sequences were obtained from peripheral blood. These receptors were taken from a man aged 45-65 years with acute or convalescent COVID-19.

The chain recombines TRBV5-6 with TRBJ2-3, with 12 bases matching TRBD2. The germline CDR1 and CDR2 sequences are SGHDT and YYEEEE. J lost 4 bases, V lost 4 bases, and 10 bases had no gene match. The CDR3 consists of 17 residues. CDR3 bases: TGTGCCAGCAGCCTGGGGCTAGCGGGAGGGATCCCAGATACGCAGTATTTT. It specifies CASSLGLAGGIPDTQYF. Looking up the rest from reference TRBV5-6 and TRBJ2-3 gives the full variable domain: DAGVTQSPTHLIKTRGQQVTLRCSPKSGHDTVSWYQQALGQGPQFIFQYYEEEERQRGNFPDRFSGHQFPNYSSELNVNALLLGDSALYLCASSLGLAGGIPDTQYFGPGTRLTVL.

V and J are TRBV2 and TRBJ2-7; 7 bases are a match to TRBD1. The length of the CDR3 is 13 residues. With 7 bases clipped from V and 2 bases from J, the junction kept 5 bases outside the gene matches. CDR1 is SNHLY, CDR2 FYNNEI, per germline. The CDR3 sequence: CASKGGRTYEQYF. The CDR3 DNA is TGTGCCAGCAAAGGGGGCAGAACCTACGAGCAGTACTTC.

This clone was recorded only once. The chain joins TRBV4-1 to TRBJ2-5; 14 positions agree with TRBD2. CDR3 length: 17 residues. Looked up from germline, CDR1 is MGHRA and CDR2 is YSYEKL. Trimming at V came to 5 bases and at J to 5 bases, leaving 10 bases not matched to a gene. CDR3 nucleotide sequence: TGCGCCAGCAGCATGGGACTAGCGGGAGTCGATAGGGAGACCCAGTACTTC. Protein sequence: CASSMGLAGVDRETQYF.

The chain couples TRBV7-9 to TRBJ1-1; D is unclear. The CDR3 is made up of 15 amino acids. V lost 2 bases to trimming and J lost 1 base, with 11 bases between them. The germline V gene has CDR1 SEHNR and CDR2 FQNEAQ (reference sequence). The CDR3 reads CASSLSQNPNTEAFF. The CDR3, as DNA: TGTGCCAGCAGCTTATCGCAGAACCCGAACACTGAAGCTTTCTTT. The whole variable domain, remainder taken from reference TRBV7-9 and TRBJ1-1, is DTGVSQNPRHKITKRGQNVTFRCDPISEHNRLYWYRQTLGQGPEFLTYFQNEAQLEKSRLLSDRFSAERPKGSFSTLEIQRTEQGDSAMYLCASSLSQNPNTEAFFGQGTRLTVV.

This clone appeared a few times. The same CDR3 can be traced to other DNA sequences in this sample. V is TRBV11-2 and J is TRBJ2-2; 8 positions agree with TRBD2. The CDR3 consists of 16 residues. V lost 1 base to trimming and J lost 1 base; unmatched junction nucleotides: 2. Per the germline V gene, CDR1 is SGHAT and CDR2 is FQNNGV. Here the CDR3 DNA reads TGTGCCAGCAGCTTAGTAGCGGGAATGAACACCGGGGAGCTGTTTTTT. Residues: CASSLVAGMNTGELFF.

The genes are TRBV7-9 and TRBJ1-4, with a tentative D call TRBD1 (5 bases). The V end was cut by 6 bases, the J end by 8 bases, with 10 bases between. This CDR3 region has 12 residues. Germline V lookup: CDR1 SEHNR, CDR2 FQNEAQ (reference sequence). The CDR3 loop is CASRGVGEKLFF. The CDR3 coding sequence is TGTGCCAGCAGAGGGGTGGGAGAAAAACTGTTTTTT.

The genes are TRBV6-6 and TRBJ2-3; 7 bases are a match to TRBD2. From germline, CDR1 is MNHNY and CDR2 SVGAGI (reference sequence). The junction had 4 bases not matched to a gene; V was cut back by 5 bases and J by 2 bases. This CDR3 has 14 amino acids. CDR3 nucleotide sequence: TGTGCCAGCAGTCCCGGGACTACCACAGATACGCAGTATTTT. This gives the protein CASSPGTTTDTQYF.

Concerning this clone itself: Additional DNA sequences in this sample encode the identical CDR3. The chain combines TRBV27 with TRBJ2-7, with D possibly TRBD2 on 6 matching bases. The ends were cut back, 3 bases at V and 2 bases at J, with 8 bases in the middle. CDR1 MNHEY and CDR2 SMNVEV come from the germline V gene (reference sequence). This CDR3 is built from 13 residues. The CDR3 sequence is CASSLTGAYEQYF. In DNA, the CDR3 is TGTGCCAGCAGTTTGACGGGGGCCTACGAGCAGTACTTC.

V usage is TRBV19 and J usage is TRBJ1-5, with D unresolved. The germline V and J ends were trimmed by 8 bases and 2 bases, with 10 bases remaining between them. The CDR3 spans 13 residues. Germline V gene lookup returns CDR1 LNHDA and CDR2 SQIVND (reference sequence). CDR3: CASALSGNQPQHF. CDR3 DNA: TGTGCCAGTGCTCTATCTGGCAATCAGCCCCAGCATTTT.

This clone was detected only a few times. The rearrangement links TRBV5-1 to TRBJ2-3, with D uncertain. Germline values: CDR1 SGHRS, CDR2 YFSETQ. CDR3 length: 14 residues. The V end lost 5 bases, the J end lost 2 bases, and 12 bases lay between the germline ends. The CDR3 sequence: CASRLPYSTDTQYF. CDR3 in DNA: TGCGCCAGCAGACTCCCTTACTCCACAGATACGCAGTATTTT.

This clone showed up just once. J is TRBJ2-1 and V is TRBV24-1; 12 bases match TRBD2. Germline V gene data show CDR1 as KGHDR and CDR2 as SFDVKD. The CDR3 is 18 residues long. Losses at the gene ends were 3 bases for V and 4 bases for J; bases not matched to a gene: 9. Written as DNA, the CDR3 is TGTGCCACCAGTGATATGGCGTCTAGCGGGAGGGTATACAATGAGCAGTTCTTC. It yields the protein CATSDMASSGRVYNEQFF.

As concerns this clone: Other nucleotide sequences from this sample produce the same CDR3. V and J are TRBV28 and TRBJ1-1; 7 bases are shared with TRBD1. Germline CDR1 MDHEN, CDR2 SYDVKM. After removal of 6 bases from V and 5 bases from J, the junction contained 9 bases not matched to a gene. The CDR3 has 14 residues. Here the CDR3 reads CASSLGQGGTEAFF. The CDR3 DNA sequence: TGTGCCAGCAGCTTGGGGCAGGGGGGAACTGAAGCTTTCTTT.

This chain uses TRBV11-2 with TRBJ2-7; the D gene is possibly TRBD2 (5 bases). In germline, CDR1 is SGHAT, CDR2 FQNNGV. This CDR3 has 11 amino acids. Trimming removed 6 bases at V and 7 bases at J, with 10 bases between. In DNA form, the CDR3 reads TGTGCCAGCAGTATGGGGAGAGAGCAGTACTTC. Residues: CASSMGREQYF.

The chain employs TRBV19 and TRBJ2-7; tentative D call: TRBD1 (5 bases). From germline, CDR1 is LNHDA and CDR2 SQIVND (reference sequence). The V end was cut by 5 bases, the J end by 7 bases, with 15 bases between. CDR3 length equals 13 residues. The chain's CDR3 is CASSPFKGEEQYF. CDR3 in DNA: TGTGCCAGTAGTCCCTTTAAAGGGGAAGAGCAGTACTTC.

The V and J genes are TRBV13 and TRBJ2-5, with 8 bases identical to TRBD1. After removal of 4 bases from V and 4 bases from J, the junction contained 5 bases not matched to a gene. CDR3 length equals 14 residues. Germline V gene sequence: CDR1 PRHDT, CDR2 FYEKMQ (reference sequence). The CDR3 here is CASSSRQGRETQYF. CDR3 coding DNA: TGTGCCAGCAGCTCCAGACAGGGGAGAGAGACCCAGTACTTC. Combining the CDR3 with reference TRBV13 and TRBJ2-5 gives the whole variable domain AAGVIQSPRHLIKEKRETATLKCYPIPRHDTVYWYQQGPGQDPQFLISFYEKMQSDKGSIPDRFSAQQFSDYHSELNMSSLELGDSALYFCASSSRQGRETQYFGPGTRLLVL.